This T cell receptor (beta chain) emerged from a study of cytomegalovirus exposure and HLA in healthy donors (dated by TCRdb to the late 2010s). About the study as a whole: According to an earlier analysis of 587 of the donors, roughly 180 million T cells yielded some 120 million unique TCR beta sequences and 276 Gb of sequence data. In a later genetic analysis, genome-wide SNP genotypes for about 55% of the roughly 700 donors were used, and that subset was treated as a discovery cohort. The number of typed donors differed by locus: about 620-640 for A, B, C, DRB1 and DQB1; 500 to 550 for DQA1; 606 for DPA1; and around 490 for DPB1. The T cell repertoires of under 700 subjects were profiled by immunosequencing and related to cytomegalovirus serostatus. The study aimed to test whether signatures of past pathogen exposure could be identified by cataloging public T cell receptors. All discovery cohort repertoires had been generated using a single sequencing platform. An earlier analysis of nearly 600 of the donors applied high-throughput TCR beta sequencing to assess whether each TCR beta V gene segment acted as functional or pseudogenic. A separate validation cohort of some 130 different subjects was used in addition to the 666-subject first cohort. Rather than drawing on any new phenotypic data, the later analysis identified candidate immune exposures from TCR beta sequences and the way those sequences occurred across donors. Donor age, sex, ethnicity and CMV serostatus were collected together with the repertoire data. Because of strong linkage in the cohort, roughly 5 DR-DQ haplotypes were treated as single units for association and clustering. In a later analysis, previously published TCR beta repertoires from fewer than 750 donors were re-analyzed and high-resolution HLA genotyping was added so that TCR occurrence patterns could be studied. Of the roughly 400 genotyped donors, more than 75% were placed in the genetic ancestry cluster associated with self-reported Caucasian donors. Among around 400 genotyped donors of the cohort, an average of about 240,000 unique TCR beta nucleotide sequences was sequenced per donor, of which about 18% were non-productive. To predict cytomegalovirus infection status, the study combined high-throughput TCR immunosequencing, statistical association of individual TCRs with disease status, and machine learning. Class I and class II HLA loci were covered by the typing at four-digit resolution. About 280 gigabases of sequencing data and approximately 85 million unique TCR sequences were included in an early release covering roughly 700 HLA-typed donors.

Beyond this particular receptor, the publication reports: The classifier was reported to diagnose cytomegalovirus status with high specificity and sensitivity in both the original and validation cohorts. V-gene and J-gene trimming of TCR beta chains was associated with a missense DCLRE1C variant in a later genetic analysis, and the association was replicated in an independent cohort. A further reported finding was that TCR beta sequences accurately predicted the HLA-A and HLA-B alleles for most subjects in the first cohort. In an earlier analysis of approximately 590 of the donors, most TCR beta V segments were observed in productive rearrangements about 87% or about 30% of the time, broadly matching IMGT annotations. A later genetic analysis reported fewer N-insertions in productive TCRs among donors in an Asian-associated ancestry cluster than the roughly 700-donor mean. Only TCR beta chains were sequenced in this cohort, and the absence of alpha or paired-chain data limited detectable features. Presence/absence analyses assumed roughly uniform sequencing depth across donors, an assumption that may not hold. The authors suggested that the approach could potentially be generalized to other disease states and immunological phenotypes. Compared with equally common non-associated chains, HLA-associated TCR beta chains in a later analysis were more clonally expanded and had lower generation probabilities. At a false discovery rate of 0.05, a later analysis linked around 17,000 TCR beta sequences to specific HLA alleles. Strong co-occurrence of HLA alleles, especially DR and DQ, made assigning TCR associations to individual alleles difficult. Because some donors lacked HLA typing at each locus, the association tests relied only on the typed subset. CMV serostatus was the only immune exposure information available for the cohort. Because counts were too low, some 17 rarely observed V segments, including chromosome 9 orphons, were excluded from the earlier analysis of 587 of the donors. Most TCR sequences were seen in very few donors, while some public TCRs were found in many individuals. A few of the identified cytomegalovirus-associated TCR beta chains were confirmed in vitro to be specific for cytomegalovirus antigens. Correlated functional status among segregating V segments might be attributable to linkage disequilibrium, but an unknown experimental factor could not be ruled out. In a later analysis, most CMV-associated TCR beta chains were found to appear HLA-restricted, with HLA associations seemingly driven largely by CMV exposure. The study listed 150 to 200 TCR beta chains as associated with cytomegalovirus. In a later analysis, the rate of TCR association differed among HLA loci, with DRB1 alleles having the most associated TCRs and HLA-C alleles having the fewest. Several of the top co-occurrence clusters appeared to be linked to parvovirus B19, influenza, CMV and Epstein-Barr virus, according to a later analysis. A cluster of highly shared sequence variants was judged likely to be a technical artifact of the sequencing pipeline.

The cohort consisted of 600 to 750 healthy bone marrow donors. At the time of sampling, every cohort member was nominally healthy, though immune exposures that went unrecorded were likely present. The donor tested CMV seropositive, placing the donor among the approximately 290 seropositive members of the cohort. A peripheral blood sample was collected from each donor, and TCR beta sequencing was performed on peripheral blood mononuclear cells. Genomic DNA was extracted from the blood cell samples with the Qiagen DNeasy Blood Extraction Kit. Comment on this clone: The antigen this receptor binds is unknown. Base qualities are not recorded, but no much larger clone differs from it by a single base.

The library was produced with the immunoSEQ multiplex PCR assay. A mixture of 60 forward primers for TCR Vbeta segments and 13 reverse primers for TCR Jbeta segments was used in the multiplex PCR. A multiplex PCR assay on genomic DNA amplified the CDR3 region of rearranged TCR beta genes. Amplified TCR beta libraries were sequenced as 87-base-pair reads on the Illumina HiSeq System. The source study handled its data this way. Across the roughly 700 repertoires, a later analysis counted tens of millions of unique TCR beta chains, approximately 10 million of which were shared by at least two donors. To remove PCR and sequencing errors, raw reads were error-corrected and collapsed into unique sequences using a nearest-neighbor algorithm that merged closely related sequences. To assign V, D and J gene segments, CDR3 sequences were aligned to IMGT reference sequences. For a sequence to be retained, at least a six-nucleotide match to both a V gene segment and a J gene segment was required. A rearrangement was called productive if the CDR3 had no stop codons and remained in frame with V and J, and every other rearrangement was called non-productive. CDR3 was defined by IMGT convention, running from the second conserved V-encoded cysteine to the conserved J-encoded phenylalanine. The earlier analysis of 500 to 600 of the donors excluded sequences that lacked an unambiguous match to a single V gene segment. An earlier analysis of around 600 of the donors classified V segments as functional when productive rearrangements were above 56.7% and as segregating when the standard deviation between donors was above 5%. A statistical classification framework was developed to diagnose cytomegalovirus status using the catalog of TCR beta chain sequences. V and J gene assignment, in a later analysis, came from comparing TCR nucleotide sequences with IMGT/GENE-DB human TR gene sequences. The TCRdist pipeline was used in a later analysis to assign CDR3 sequences and most-parsimonious VDJ recombination scenarios. In a later analysis, each TCR beta chain was defined by its CDR3 amino acid sequence together with its V-gene family, and reads without a unique V-gene family were excluded. In a later analysis, some 600 highly shared, low-generation-probability nucleotide sequences were removed to address suspected cross-contamination and a sequencing artifact. For each public chain, a later analysis derived a clonal expansion index from normalized ranks of inferred template counts within each repertoire. In a later analysis, generation probabilities were computed using a VDJ recombination model fitted to out-of-frame rearrangements, and the results were checked against IGoR. In a later analysis, hypergeometric tests were used to score TCR-TCR, TCR-HLA and TCR-CMV co-occurrence, with a repertoire-size bias correction applied to TCR pairs. A later analysis estimated false discovery rates by permuting HLA or CMV assignments 20 times. In a later analysis, co-occurring TCRs were grouped with DBSCAN, and TCRdist sequence similarity was added when clustering was performed within HLA-allele-positive subsets. Co-occurrence clustering excluded repertoires with fewer than 30,000 or more than 120,000 public chains, plus five with anomalous nucleotide sharing. TCRdb provides this immuneACCESS table in a form limited to in-frame rearrangements. Some clones are lacking; in checked studies, under half of them reflect an unresolved V gene, and why the rest are absent is not known. V and J calls and clone size are those listed in that table; D and trimming were worked out from the DNA. The sample table contains about 170,000 clones; only one count was recorded for around 78% of them. Jointly, the top ten make up 2% to 2.5% of the sample.

The material sequenced was PBMCs. The TCR sequence derives from a woman aged 25 to 45 in good health and CMV-seropositive.

The DNA reads as follows: TGTGCCAGCAGCTTAGCGTCTAGTTTCCGCACCGGGGAGCTGTTTTTT. It translates as CASSLASSFRTGELFF. The sequence joins TRBV7-2 to TRBJ2-2; the D gene is not confidently resolved. The cysteine opens and the phenylalanine closes a CDR3 of 16 amino acids. The only DNA kept is the CDR3, 48 bases in frame from the first base. CDR1 SGHTA and CDR2 FQGNSA were looked up in the germline V gene. V is pared back by 0 bases and J by 4 bases, with 12 bases lying between the germline termini.